Shown below are 9 T cell receptor beta chains from a single sample sequenced in a study of identical twins. TCRdb itself ran the 5' RACE reads through MiXCR, one entry per CDR3 protein. The top ten clones hold about 1.5% of a sample with about 900,000 distinct CDR3 sequences, around an eighth of them seen once. These data also featured in a second study, about yellow fever vaccine responses in identical twins.

The sequenced sample consisted of PBMCs. The receptors shown here come from a young woman in good health.

The chain joins TRBV6-5 to TRBJ2-3; D is uncertain. V shed 4 bases and J shed 0 bases, with 11 bases lying between them. In germline, CDR1 is MNHEY, CDR2 SVGAGI. This CDR3 is built from 15 residues. The CDR3 DNA reads TGTGCCAGCAGTTCGGTTAGAGGCAGCACAGATACGCAGTATTTT. The encoded protein is CASSSVRGSTDTQYF.

In this sample, this clonotype turned up a few times. The chain carries TRBV29-1 and TRBJ2-1; tentatively, D is TRBD1 (5 bases). The V end lost 2 bases, the J end lost 3 bases, and 11 bases lay between the germline ends. Per germline, CDR1 SQVTM and CDR2 ANQGSEA. CDR3 length: 14 residues. The CDR3 DNA reads as TGCAGCGTTGAATCTGGGGCCGTCTACAATGAGCAGTTCTTC. This sequence encodes CSVESGAVYNEQFF.

This clonotype was detected only a few times. The chain employs TRBV5-1 and TRBJ2-1, with D uncertain. Germline V gene lookup returns CDR1 SGHRS and CDR2 YFSETQ. With 4 bases removed from V and 7 bases from J, the gap between germline ends came to 24 bases. There are 17 residues in the CDR3. The CDR3, as DNA: TGCGCCAGCAGCGCACTCGTCAGGACCGACCCGCGGAATGAGCAGTTCTTC. It specifies CASSALVRTDPRNEQFF.

The CDR3 reads CASSSTAPSTGELFF. The CDR3 region has the DNA TGTGCCAGCAGCTCAACCGCACCTAGTACCGGGGAGCTGTTTTTT. The chain recombines TRBV6-1 with TRBJ2-2; D not certain. Trimming shortened V by 6 bases and J by 5 bases, and 16 bases separated the two germline ends. Germline values: CDR1 MNHNS, CDR2 SASEGT. This CDR3 region has 15 residues.

The genes are TRBV5-6 and TRBJ2-2; D may match TRBD1 or TRBD2 (5 bases each). There are 16 residues in the CDR3. The ends were cut back, 2 bases at V and 2 bases at J, with 13 bases in the middle. Looked up from germline, CDR1 is SGHDT and CDR2 is YYEEEE. The CDR3 DNA reads TGTGCCAGCAGCTTACCGGGACGGACAAACACCGGGGAGCTGTTTTTT. Protein product: CASSLPGRTNTGELFF.

V and J are TRBV29-1 and TRBJ2-1; 7 nucleotides match TRBD2. The V gene's germline CDR1 is SQVTM and CDR2 ANQGSEA. The CDR3 has 15 amino acids. The ends lost 6 bases at V and 1 base at J; junction bases unmatched: 9. CDR3 amino acids: CSVWEGRVSYNEQFF. Here the CDR3 DNA reads TGCAGCGTATGGGAGGGCAGGGTGTCCTACAATGAGCAGTTCTTC.

This clonotype was detected only a few times. The rearrangement uses TRBV2 and TRBJ2-2, with TRBD2 identical over 12 bases. The CDR3 sequence is 14 residues long. The J segment lost 6 bases and the V segment lost 6 bases, leaving 2 bases of the junction unmatched. Germline CDR1 SNHLY, CDR2 FYNNEI. This chain's CDR3 is CASRRLAGAGELFF. In DNA form, the CDR3 reads TGTGCCAGCAGGCGACTAGCGGGAGCCGGGGAGCTGTTTTTT.

The CDR3 DNA is TGTGCCAGCAGGGACGGACTAGCGGGGGCAGATACGCAGTATTTT. Residues: CASRDGLAGADTQYF. This rearrangement joins TRBV28 to TRBJ2-3; 13 bases line up with TRBD2. Per the germline V gene, CDR1 is MDHEN and CDR2 is SYDVKM. Trimming cost V 6 bases and J 4 bases; bases outside gene matches: 4. The length of the CDR3 is 15 residues.

This chain uses TRBV3-1 with TRBJ2-7; D unclear. Germline loops: CDR1 LGHDT, CDR2 YNNKEL (reference sequence). The CDR3 is 12 residues long. V was cut by 0 bases and J by 9 bases, with 9 bases left in between. Here the CDR3 DNA reads TGTGCCAGCAGCCAAGATAGAAAGGCGCAGTACTTC. This encodes CASSQDRKAQYF.